This TCR beta chain was documented in a study of T cells in Graves' hyperthyroidism and ophthalmopathy (dated by TCRdb to about 2019). Study-wide context: Peripheral blood was sampled at the time of initial diagnosis, prior to any treatment. A discovery cohort of roughly 96 patients, roughly 40 with Graves' ophthalmopathy and approximately 57 with stable Graves' hyperthyroidism, was used to find distinguishing TCR V-J signatures. Prospective prediction of ophthalmopathy was tested in an independent validation cohort of 18 to 20 hyperthyroidism patients and 15 to 17 patients who later progressed to ophthalmopathy. The 75 to 100 discovery patients were randomly divided into training and test sets at a 7:3 ratio. The study also compared thyroid tissue and blood T-cell repertoires from about 6 Graves' hyperthyroidism patients. After sampling, hyperthyroidism patients received methimazole starting at 30 mg daily, and ophthalmopathy patients received high-dose intravenous methylprednisolone. TCR Vbeta CDR3 sequencing of 120 to 150 peripheral blood samples (43 ophthalmopathy, around 80 hyperthyroidism and some 17 progressor patients) is reported in the paper.

Study-wide conclusions, independent of this receptor: Most expanded thyroid clonotypes (frequency above 0.001) were also detected in blood, a finding suggesting that blood repertoires may reflect thyroid immune responses. In cross-validation, a model built on a 13 V-J signature told ophthalmopathy apart from stable hyperthyroidism with 85% to 90% sensitivity and about 81% specificity, and in testing the same model reached 80%/75%. In validation, progression to ophthalmopathy was predicted by the model with 70.59% sensitivity and 72.22% specificity, a median of approximately 6.5 months before onset. No statistical method was used to set the sample size in advance, and investigators knew the group allocation.

The table lists this clonotype with many counts. This clone's antigen is unknown. Base qualities are not at hand, and no much larger clone is one base apart. Stable Graves' hyperthyroidism was defined as no progression to ophthalmopathy during 18 months of follow-up. Hyperthyroidism patients were newly diagnosed, with disease duration under 2 months, and aged 18 to 65 years. Patients with uncontrolled infections, other autoimmune diseases, pregnancy or lactation were excluded. Diagnoses were based on clinical symptoms, serum thyroxine and TRAb, thyroid ultrasound and orbital computed tomography. Ficoll-Paque density gradient centrifugation was used to isolate PBMCs from approximately 11 ml of fresh peripheral blood. Trizol reagent was used to extract total RNA, and RNA quality was then checked on an Agilent 2100 Bioanalyzer. The TCR beta CDR3 regions were amplified from the RNA transcripts. A first-round RT-PCR of the TCR CDR3 used the HTBI primer set with the Qiagen OneStep RT-PCR kit. Libraries were constructed in a second round of multiplex PCR, after which size selection and purification were performed. The libraries were sequenced on an Illumina HiSeq2000 using paired-end 100 bp reads. In the source study's methods: Raw data were processed with SOAPnuke, discarding reads with adapters, uncalled bases, mean Phred below 15, or no exact constant-primer or identifier match. High-quality paired reads were merged with COPE v1.2.5, and unique nucleotide sequences were defined as clonotypes. MiTCR v1.1 was used to align the clonotypes against IMGT TRBV, TRBD and TRBJ reference segments. Analysis was restricted to V-J combinations with a frequency above 0.0001, which covered 98% to 99.2% of repertoires. The TCS score was defined as F50 (clonal expansion) divided by E x V (chaos), with BLOSUM62-based TCRdist calculated between CDR3 peptides within each V-J. Welch's t-statistics and random forest reduced approximately 520 V-J features to around 14, which were used in a naive Bayes classifier (R e1071). TCRdb took the public reads, trimmed them with fastp at Q25, ran MiXCR for clone calling and kept in-frame beta chains. CDR3 protein duplicates are merged, each entry listing the most common genes and DNA. None of the V and J calls come from the authors' own analysis; TCRdb made them. The sample table holds approximately 560,000 distinct CDR3 sequences, of which approximately 14% were seen once. The ten top clones hold 6.5% to 8% of the sample.

The CDR3 goes from the cysteine to the phenylalanine over 15 residues. Just the 45-base CDR3 DNA is kept, in frame starting at base 1. V lost 8 bases and J lost 0 bases; the stretch between them is 20 bases long. The germline V gene encodes CDR1 DFQATT and CDR2 SNEGSKA (reference sequence). The source of this sequence is a woman aged 30 to 39 with Graves' hyperthyroidism. Sequencing input: blood. Recombination connected TRBV20-1 to TRBJ2-7; TRBD2 is perhaps the D gene, given 6 matching bases. The nucleotide sequence reads TGCAGTCGTCAAGGAAGGACGGGAGTCTCCTACGAGCAGTACTTC. Translated, it reads CSRQGRTGVSYEQYF.